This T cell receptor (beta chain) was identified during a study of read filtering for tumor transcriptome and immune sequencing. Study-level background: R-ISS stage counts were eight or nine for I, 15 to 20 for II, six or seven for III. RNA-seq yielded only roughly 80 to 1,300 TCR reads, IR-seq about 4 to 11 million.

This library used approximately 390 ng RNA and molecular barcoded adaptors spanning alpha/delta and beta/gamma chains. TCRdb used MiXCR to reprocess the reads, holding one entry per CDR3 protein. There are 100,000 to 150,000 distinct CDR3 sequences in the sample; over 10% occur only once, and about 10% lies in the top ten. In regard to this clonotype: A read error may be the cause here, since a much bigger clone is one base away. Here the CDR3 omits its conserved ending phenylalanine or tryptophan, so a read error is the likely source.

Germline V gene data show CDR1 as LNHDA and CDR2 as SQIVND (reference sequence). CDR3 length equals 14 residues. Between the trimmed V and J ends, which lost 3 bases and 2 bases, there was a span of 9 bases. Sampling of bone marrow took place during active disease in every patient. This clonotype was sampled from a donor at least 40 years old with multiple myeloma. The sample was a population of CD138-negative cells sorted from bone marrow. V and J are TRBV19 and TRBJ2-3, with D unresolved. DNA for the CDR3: TGTGCCAGTAGTATCGCAGGCCACACAGATACGCAGTATCTT. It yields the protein CASSIAGHTDTQYL.